These 10 T cell receptor beta chains were sequenced from one sample in a study of CD8+CD57+ T cells in acquired aplastic anemia. The sequenced patients had an expansion of CD8+CD57+ cells seen by flow cytometry. The use of genomic DNA as template underpinned the TCR beta VDJ and CDR3 profiling. One entry per CDR3 protein results from TCRdb running MiXCR on the reads. The sample lists about 290,000 distinct CDR3 sequences, 56% seen once, with 1% to 1.5% in the top ten. What was sequenced was sorted CD4+, CD8+, or CD8+CD57+ T cells (not recorded which) from PBMCs. These receptors came from a human donor with aplastic anemia.

A single count supports this clonotype. The CDR3 DNA reads TGTGCCAGCAGCCAAGATTTAGGGCTCGACACTGAAGCTTTCTTT. Translating gives CASSQDLGLDTEAFF. The genes are TRBV14 and TRBJ1-1; D gene uncertain. The CDR3 is 15 residues long. Germline-derived CDR1 and CDR2 are SGHDN and FVKESK. Trimming left V 0 bases short and J 3 bases short, with 11 bases between.

Many counts were recorded for this clonotype. This chain joins TRBV4-2 and TRBJ2-1; D is ambiguous. Germline V gene data show CDR1 as LGHNA and CDR2 as YNFKEQ. V shed 4 bases and J shed 6 bases, with 13 bases lying between them. This CDR3 has 14 amino acids. The CDR3, as DNA: TGTGCCAGCAGCCCAAGGACGACGGCCAATGAGCAGTTCTTC. It specifies CASSPRTTANEQFF.

The chain is built from TRBV20-1 and TRBJ2-3; TRBD2 matches 9 bases. CDR1 is DFQATT and CDR2 is SNEGSKA in the germline V gene (reference sequence). CDR3 size: 16 residues. Germline trimming cut 3 bases from V and 2 bases from J; bases unmatched to any gene: 9. The CDR3, as DNA: TGCAGTGCTAGCCTCCAGCGGGGGGCGACCACAGATACGCAGTATTTT. Translation gives CSASLQRGATTDTQYF.

V usage is TRBV5-4 and J usage is TRBJ2-5; TRBD2 agrees at 8 bases. The CDR3 is 16 residues long. With V trimmed by 2 bases and J by 0 bases, 6 bases remained unmatched. The germline V gene encodes CDR1 SGHNT and CDR2 YYREEE (reference sequence). CDR3: CASSFRLAGNQETQYF. CDR3 DNA sequence: TGTGCCAGCAGCTTTAGGCTAGCGGGTAACCAAGAGACCCAGTACTTC.

The V and J genes are TRBV7-3 and TRBJ2-1, with 9 bases that match TRBD2. The CDR3 spans 14 residues. In germline, CDR1 is SGHTA, CDR2 FQGTGA. Germline trimming cut 6 bases from V and 5 bases from J; bases unmatched to any gene: 5. CDR3 DNA: TGTGCCAGCAGGTTAGCGGGGGCCCACAATGAGCAGTTCTTC. It translates to CASRLAGAHNEQFF.

In this sample, this clonotype turned up many times. The rearrangement links TRBV3-1 to TRBJ2-1, with D perhaps matching TRBD1 (8 bases). Germline loops: CDR1 LGHDT, CDR2 YNNKEL (reference sequence). This CDR3 contains 13 residues. The V and J ends lost 5 bases and 10 bases respectively, with 15 bases between them. CDR3 protein: CASSKQGEGEQFF. The DNA for the CDR3 is TGTGCCAGCAGCAAACAGGGGGAGGGAGAGCAGTTCTTC.

The chain recombines TRBV14 with TRBJ2-2, with 11 bases lining up with TRBD2. Germline V gives CDR1 SGHDN, CDR2 FVKESK. This CDR3 region has 20 residues. The ends lost 2 bases at V and 0 bases at J; junction bases unmatched: 11. CDR3 in amino acids: CASSQINRQTSGTNTGELFF. CDR3 bases: TGTGCCAGCAGCCAAATTAACAGACAGACTAGCGGGACGAACACCGGGGAGCTGTTTTTT.

This rearrangement joins TRBV5-1 to TRBJ2-1; weak D call: TRBD1 (5 bases). This CDR3 is built from 12 residues. V lost 3 bases and J 6 bases, leaving 7 bases between the germline ends. Germline V gene lookup returns CDR1 SGHRS and CDR2 YFSETQ. CDR3 amino acids: CASSYRTNEQFF. In DNA form, the CDR3 reads TGCGCCAGCAGCTACAGGACCAATGAGCAGTTCTTC.

The genes are TRBV24-1 and TRBJ1-5; D uncertain. The V end lost 7 bases, the J end lost 5 bases, and 8 bases lay between the germline ends. The length of the CDR3 is 12 residues. CDR1 KGHDR and CDR2 SFDVKD come from the germline V gene. In nucleotides, the CDR3 is TGTGCCACCAGACAGTCTGATCAGCCCCAGCATTTT. Its protein is CATRQSDQPQHF.

The chain couples TRBV5-4 to TRBJ2-7, with a tentative D call TRBD2 (6 bases). Trimming removed 2 bases from V and 3 bases from J, with 18 bases in between. This CDR3 has 16 amino acids. CDR1 is SGHNT and CDR2 is YYREEE in the germline V gene (reference sequence). This chain's CDR3 is CASSFRGWENGYEQYF. CDR3 DNA: TGTGCCAGCAGCTTCCGGGGGTGGGAGAACGGCTACGAGCAGTACTTC. The whole variable domain, remainder taken from reference TRBV5-4 and TRBJ2-7, is ETGVTQSPTHLIKTRGQQVTLRCSSQSGHNTVSWYQQALGQGPQFIFQYYREEENGRGNFPPRFSGLQFPNYSSELNVNALELDDSALYLCASSFRGWENGYEQYFGPGTRLTVT.